This TCR beta chain comes out of a study of T cell responses to AZD1222 COVID-19 vaccine. In the case of this clone: What it binds is not known.

Losses at the gene ends were 0 bases for V and 6 bases for J; bases not matched to a gene: 4. The germline gives CDR1 MGHRA, CDR2 YSYEKL. This CDR3 is 15 amino acids long. Study-wide results and caveats: Nearly half of spike-specific TCRs reportedly go after variant regions that carry no mutations. Donor demographics were predominantly white British with a female majority; clonal diversity may be underestimated.

The table came from immunoSEQ multiplex PCR; TCRdb's copy has only in-frame clones and leaves some out. The sample shows fewer than 200,000 clones, about 90% of them seen only once. The chain couples TRBV4-1 to TRBJ2-1, with 8 nucleotides matching TRBD1. The source was peripheral blood, collected on day 0 of MenACWY control vaccination. This receptor was taken from an adult in good health. Here the CDR3 reads CASSQDRGPGNEQFF. The CDR3 nucleotides read TGCGCCAGCAGCCAAGACAGGGGGCCGGGCAATGAGCAGTTCTTC.